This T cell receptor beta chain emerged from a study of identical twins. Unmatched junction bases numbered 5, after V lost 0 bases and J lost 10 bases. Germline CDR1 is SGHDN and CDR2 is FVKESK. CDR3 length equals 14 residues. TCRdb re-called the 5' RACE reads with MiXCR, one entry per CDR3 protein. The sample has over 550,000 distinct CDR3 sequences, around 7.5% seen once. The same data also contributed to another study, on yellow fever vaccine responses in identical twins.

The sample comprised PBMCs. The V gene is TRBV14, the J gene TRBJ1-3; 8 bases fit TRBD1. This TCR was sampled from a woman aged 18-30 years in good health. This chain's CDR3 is CASSQDQRQGTIYF. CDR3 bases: TGTGCCAGCAGCCAAGATCAGAGACAGGGGACCATATATTTT.